A single sample gave rise to the 3 T cell receptor beta chains below, sequenced in a study of STAT5B mutations in CD4+ large granular lymphocyte leukemia. Repertoires were generated with immunoSEQ multiplex PCR, while TCRdb's copy carries only in-frame clones and drops some. The table records about 33,000 clones, around 70% of them present only once. Input material: CD4+ T cells from blood buffy coats. The receptors stem from a human donor in good health.

This chain links TRBV29-1 with TRBJ2-7; D perhaps matches TRBD2 (5 bases). This CDR3 has 13 residues. Germline assignment: CDR1 SQVTM and CDR2 ANQGSEA. Trimming removed 4 bases from V and 3 bases from J, with 13 bases in between. CDR3 sequence reads: CSVVSWGDYEQYF. The CDR3 nucleotides read TGCAGCGTTGTATCATGGGGAGACTACGAGCAGTACTTC.

This clone has a single count. V gene TRBV19 combines with J gene TRBJ1-5; 7 bases map to TRBD1. The CDR3 runs 12 residues. CDR1 LNHDA and CDR2 SQIVND come from the germline V gene (reference sequence). V shed 7 bases and J 6 bases; nucleotides not matched to a gene: 3. This chain's CDR3 is CASTAGGQPQHF. As DNA, the CDR3 is TGTGCCAGTACGGCAGGGGGTCAGCCCCAGCATTTT.

The chain uses TRBV2 and TRBJ2-7; possible D gene TRBD1, 6 bases. Germline CDR1 SNHLY, CDR2 FYNNEI. V gave up 1 base and J gave up 2 bases, with 12 bases separating them. The CDR3 length is 15 residues. The CDR3 region is CASSEEGHRTYEQYF. CDR3 nucleotide sequence: TGTGCCAGCAGTGAAGAGGGACACAGAACCTACGAGCAGTACTTC.